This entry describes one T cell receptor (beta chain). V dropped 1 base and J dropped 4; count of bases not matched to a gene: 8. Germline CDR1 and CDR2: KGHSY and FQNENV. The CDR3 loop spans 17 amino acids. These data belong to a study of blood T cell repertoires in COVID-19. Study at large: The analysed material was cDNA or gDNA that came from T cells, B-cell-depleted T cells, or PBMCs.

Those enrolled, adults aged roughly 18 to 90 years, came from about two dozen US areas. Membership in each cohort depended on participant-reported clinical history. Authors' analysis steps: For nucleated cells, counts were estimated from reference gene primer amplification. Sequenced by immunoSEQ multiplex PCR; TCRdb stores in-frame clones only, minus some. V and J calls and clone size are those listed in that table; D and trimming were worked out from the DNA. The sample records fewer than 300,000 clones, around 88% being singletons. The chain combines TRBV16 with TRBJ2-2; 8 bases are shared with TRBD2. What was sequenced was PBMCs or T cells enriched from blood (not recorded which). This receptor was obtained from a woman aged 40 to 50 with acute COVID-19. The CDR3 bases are TGTGCCAGCAGCCAATTCGCACTAGCGGAAGTCACCGGGGAGCTGTTTTTT. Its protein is CASSQFALAEVTGELFF.